Listed below are T cell receptor beta chains from one sample, sequenced in a study of breast tumors, draining lymph nodes, adjacent tissues. MiXCR was run by TCRdb on the multiplex PCR reads, yielding one entry per CDR3 protein. Of approximately 89,000 distinct CDR3 sequences detected, more than 25% appear once; the ten largest clones hold 7.5% to 10%. Sample: axillary lymph node tissue. Every receptor here comes from a female donor with breast cancer. Some clones in this sample may be carry-over from other donors' samples. Each CDR3 is given with its conserved first and last residue. The order of the fields is D gene, V gene, J gene, clone size, CDR3 protein, CDR3 DNA. D genes are given only for firm matches. Clone size is given for some rows only: seen once, a few or many times, or a class if the clone is expanded.

-	TRBV20-1	TRBJ2-7	many	CSARVLADEQYF	TGCAGTGCTAGAGTACTAGCCGACGAGCAGTACTTC
TRBD2	TRBV6-5	TRBJ2-1	many	CASSYDGTSSRNEQFF	TGTGCCAGCAGTTACGACGGGACTAGCTCTCGGAATGAGCAGTTCTTC
TRBD1	TRBV20-1	TRBJ1-6	many	CSARGRGLDSPLHF	TGCAGTGCTAGAGGCAGGGGGCTGGATTCACCCCTCCACTTT
TRBD1	TRBV27	TRBJ2-7	-	CASKKTGVEQYF	TGTGCCAGCAAAAAGACAGGGGTTGAGCAGTACTTC
-	TRBV6-5	TRBJ2-2	many	CASSHGAGGELFF	TGTGCCAGCAGTCACGGGGCTGGCGGGGAGCTGTTTTTT
-	TRBV20-1	TRBJ2-7	once	CSASPGYEQYF	TGCAGTGCCTCGCCCGGCTACGAGCAGTACTTC
-	TRBV4-1	TRBJ1-5	many	CASSLVRDNQPQHF	TGCGCCAGCAGCTTAGTTAGGGACAATCAGCCCCAGCATTTT
-	TRBV12-3/TRBV12-4	TRBJ1-3	-	CASSLSRARPGTTIYF	TGTGCCAGCAGTCTATCCAGGGCAAGACCTGGAACCACCATATATTTT
TRBD2	TRBV7-8	TRBJ2-3	many	CASSPRTSGRAVTDTQYF	TGTGCCAGCAGCCCGCGGACTAGCGGGAGGGCCGTTACAGATACGCAGTATTTT
TRBD2	TRBV11-3	TRBJ2-7	many	CASSPTSGTWEQYF	TGTGCCAGCAGCCCGACTAGCGGGACATGGGAGCAGTACTTC
TRBD1	TRBV7-2	TRBJ2-5	-	CASSKQTGVGETQYF	TGTGCCAGCAGCAAACAGACAGGGGTTGGAGAGACCCAGTACTTC
-	TRBV6-1	TRBJ2-1	-	CASRRGKNYNEQFF	TGTGCCAGCAGGCGGGGAAAAAACTACAATGAGCAGTTCTTC
TRBD1	TRBV7-9	TRBJ2-3	-	CASSQSGTGVSTDTQYF	TGTGCCAGCAGCCAATCCGGGACAGGGGTGAGCACAGATACGCAGTATTTT
-	TRBV4-1	TRBJ1-3	many	CASSLVGAGNTIYF	TGCGCCAGCAGCCTGGTGGGAGCTGGAAACACCATATATTTT
TRBD1	TRBV12-3/TRBV12-4	TRBJ2-7	many	CASSLSGPGGVEQYF	TGTGCCAGCAGTTTAAGTGGCCCAGGGGGCGTCGAGCAGTACTTC
-	TRBV4-1	TRBJ1-1	-	CASSQVRLNTEAFF	TGCGCCAGCAGCCAAGTGAGGTTGAACACTGAAGCTTTCTTT
-	TRBV10-3	TRBJ2-2	many	CAISESGGAANTGELFF	TGTGCCATCAGTGAGTCAGGAGGAGCCGCGAACACCGGGGAGCTGTTTTTT
TRBD1	TRBV7-7	TRBJ2-1	many	CASSPGTGVYNEQFF	TGTGCCAGCAGCCCCGGGACAGGGGTCTACAATGAGCAGTTCTTC
-	TRBV7-2	TRBJ2-5	-	CASSSRLGETQYF	TGTGCCAGCAGCTCGCGGCTTGGGGAGACCCAGTACTTC
-	TRBV5-6	TRBJ1-2	many	CASSLRVLDGYTF	TGTGCCAGCAGCTTGCGGGTACTGGATGGCTACACCTTC
TRBD2	TRBV9	TRBJ2-3	many	CASSVTGTSGLTDTQYF	TGTGCCAGCAGCGTTACCGGGACTAGCGGGCTGACAGATACGCAGTATTTT
TRBD1	TRBV4-2	TRBJ2-5	-	CASSPGQGRWGTQDF	TGTGCCAGCAGCCCAGGACAGGGGCGGTGGGGGACCCAGGACTTC
-	TRBV20-1	TRBJ2-7	many	CSARSDVGGDEQYF	TGCAGTGCTAGATCGGACGTTGGAGGGGACGAGCAGTACTTC
-	TRBV6-2/TRBV6-3	TRBJ2-7	many	CASSDEYEQYF	TGTGCCAGCAGTGACGAGTACGAGCAGTACTTC
-	TRBV5-1	TRBJ2-6	many	CASSLVTSSGANVLTF	TGCGCCAGCAGCTTGGTGACTAGCTCTGGGGCCAACGTCCTGACTTTC
-	TRBV12-5	TRBJ2-7	many	CASGFPVGSPLEEQYF	TGTGCTAGTGGTTTCCCGGTGGGGAGCCCACTAGAAGAGCAGTACTTC
-	TRBV27	TRBJ1-1	-	CAGSLLGGDAFF	TGTGCCGGCAGTTTATTAGGGGGGGACGCTTTCTTT
TRBD2	TRBV28	TRBJ2-5	few	CASSFHPGTSGHF	TGTGCCAGCAGTTTTCATCCCGGGACTAGCGGGCACTTC
TRBD1	TRBV11-3	TRBJ2-1	many	CASSSDRGSYNEQFF	TGTGCCAGCAGCAGTGACAGGGGTTCCTACAATGAGCAGTTCTTC
TRBD1	TRBV5-1	TRBJ1-1	few	CASSIMGQRSVEAFF	TGCGCCAGCAGCATAATGGGACAGCGAAGCGTAGAAGCTTTCTTT
-	TRBV7-9	TRBJ1-1	few	CASSFGGLNTEAFF	TGTGCCAGCAGCTTTGGGGGGCTAAATACTGAAGCTTTCTTT
TRBD1	TRBV25-1	TRBJ1-6	-	CASSDWDSYSPLHF	TGTGCCAGCAGTGATTGGGACAGCTATTCACCCCTCCACTTT
-	TRBV7-3	TRBJ1-2	-	CASSSAGTRTNYGYTF	TGTGCCAGCAGCTCCGCCGGGACACGGACTAACTATGGCTACACCTTC
-	TRBV20-1	TRBJ2-1	-	CSATQSYSYNEQFF	TGCAGTGCTACCCAGTCCTACTCCTACAATGAGCAGTTCTTC
-	TRBV6-4	TRBJ2-7	many	CASSPPETYEQYF	TGTGCCAGCAGTCCCCCGGAAACCTACGAGCAGTACTTC
-	TRBV11-2	TRBJ1-4	-	CASSLDGGGEKLFF	TGTGCCAGCAGCTTAGACGGGGGGGGTGAAAAACTGTTTTTT
-	TRBV6-4	TRBJ2-3	-	CASSFLAGTSTDTQYF	TGTGCCAGCAGTTTCCTGGCGGGCACTAGCACAGATACGCAGTATTTT
-	TRBV4-1	TRBJ1-2	many	CASSHDSVYGYTF	TGCGCCAGCAGCCATGACAGCGTCTATGGCTACACCTTC
-	TRBV9	TRBJ1-2	-	CASSQVPVGRFEGSYGYTF	TGTGCCAGCAGCCAAGTACCCGTGGGCAGATTTGAGGGTAGCTATGGCTACACCTTC
TRBD1	TRBV7-2	TRBJ1-4	many	CASRAAGGGGEKLFF	TGTGCCAGCAGAGCCGCAGGGGGCGGTGGTGAAAAACTGTTTTTT
TRBD2	TRBV9	TRBJ2-1	-	CASSLSGSEQFF	TGTGCCAGCAGCTTAAGCGGGAGTGAGCAGTTCTTC
-	TRBV13	TRBJ2-1	many	CASSLGPDNWDEQFF	TGTGCCAGCAGCTTAGGGCCGGATAATTGGGATGAGCAGTTCTTC
-	TRBV7-2	TRBJ2-5	many	CASSLKSQETQYF	TGTGCCAGCAGCTTAAAGTCCCAAGAGACCCAGTACTTC
-	TRBV5-5	TRBJ1-2	-	CASSLTAGDGYTF	TGTGCCAGCAGCTTGACGGCAGGGGATGGCTACACCTTC
-	TRBV9	TRBJ1-4	many	CASSQSGSEKLFF	TGTGCCAGCAGTCAGTCAGGGTCCGAAAAACTGTTTTTT
-	TRBV7-2	TRBJ1-5	-	CASSLEWAQHF	TGTGCCAGCAGCTTAGAATGGGCCCAGCATTTT
-	TRBV3-1	TRBJ1-1	-	CASSQEARVEAFF	TGTGCCAGCAGCCAAGAAGCCCGAGTTGAAGCTTTCTTT
-	TRBV11-3	TRBJ2-1	many	CASSLELEQFF	TGTGCCAGCAGCCTAGAACTTGAGCAGTTCTTC
-	TRBV19	TRBJ1-5	many	CASSIDRTQPQHF	TGTGCCAGTAGTATCGACAGGACTCAGCCCCAGCATTTT
-	TRBV7-2	TRBJ1-3	many	CASSLTGYSGNTIYF	TGTGCCAGCAGCTTAACGGGGTACTCTGGAAACACCATATATTTT
TRBD1	TRBV5-1	TRBJ2-5	-	CASSLGDRGEETQYF	TGCGCCAGCAGCTTGGGGGACAGAGGAGAGGAGACCCAGTACTTC
-	TRBV5-8	TRBJ1-3	many	CASSQGRSSGNTIYF	TGTGCCAGCAGCCAGGGACGGTCCTCTGGAAACACCATATATTTT
-	TRBV6-5	TRBJ1-2	-	CASSGEPSTLYGYTF	TGTGCCAGCAGTGGGGAGCCCAGCACCCTCTATGGCTACACCTTC
-	TRBV20-1	TRBJ2-1	many	CSASPNNEQFF	TGCAGTGCAAGCCCTAACAATGAGCAGTTCTTC